This T cell receptor (beta chain) derives from a study of blood T cell repertoires in COVID-19. Per the germline V gene, CDR1 is LGHNA and CDR2 is YNFKEQ. The V segment lost 2 bases and the J segment 4 bases; nucleotides outside the gene matches: 6. This CDR3 contains 16 residues. Method: immunoSEQ multiplex PCR; TCRdb's copy keeps in-frame clones and lacks some. The sample yields around 51,000 clones, approximately 90% seen once. Sequencing input: peripheral blood. This chain links TRBV4-2 with TRBJ2-2, with TRBD1 matching 8 bases. The source of this sequence is an older man with acute or convalescent COVID-19. The chain's CDR3 is CASSQNTGGGTGELFF. In nucleotides, the CDR3 is TGTGCCAGCAGCCAAAATACAGGGGGAGGCACCGGGGAGCTGTTTTTT.